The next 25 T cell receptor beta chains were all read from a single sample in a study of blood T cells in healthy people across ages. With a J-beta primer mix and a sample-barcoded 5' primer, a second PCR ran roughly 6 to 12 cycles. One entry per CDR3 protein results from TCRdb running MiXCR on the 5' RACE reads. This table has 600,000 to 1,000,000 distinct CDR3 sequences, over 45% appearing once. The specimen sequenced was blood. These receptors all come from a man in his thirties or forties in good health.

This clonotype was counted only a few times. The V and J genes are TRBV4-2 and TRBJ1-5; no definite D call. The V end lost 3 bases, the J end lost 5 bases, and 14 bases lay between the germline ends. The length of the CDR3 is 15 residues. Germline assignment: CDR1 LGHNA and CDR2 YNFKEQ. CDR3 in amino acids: CASSHKPGSDQPQHF. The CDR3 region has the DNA TGTGCCAGCAGCCATAAGCCGGGGAGCGATCAGCCCCAGCATTTT.

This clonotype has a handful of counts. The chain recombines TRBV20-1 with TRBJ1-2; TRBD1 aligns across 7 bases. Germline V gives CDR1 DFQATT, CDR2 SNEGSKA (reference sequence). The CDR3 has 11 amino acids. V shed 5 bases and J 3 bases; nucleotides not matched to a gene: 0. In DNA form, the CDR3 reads TGCAGTGCTCAGGGGGACTATGGCTACACCTTC. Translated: CSAQGDYGYTF.

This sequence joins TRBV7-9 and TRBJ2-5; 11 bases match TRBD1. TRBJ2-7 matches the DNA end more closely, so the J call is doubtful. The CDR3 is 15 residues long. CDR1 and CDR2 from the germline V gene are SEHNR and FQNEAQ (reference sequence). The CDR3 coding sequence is TGTGCCAGCAGCTACCCCGGGACAGGGGGTAACGAGCAGTACTTC. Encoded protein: CASSYPGTGGNEQYF.

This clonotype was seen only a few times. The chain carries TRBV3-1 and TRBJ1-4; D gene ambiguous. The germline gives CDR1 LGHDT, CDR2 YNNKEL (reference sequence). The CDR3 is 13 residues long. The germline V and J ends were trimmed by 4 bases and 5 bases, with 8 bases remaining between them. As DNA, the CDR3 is TGTGCCAGCAGCCGACGTGAGAATGAAAAACTGTTTTTT. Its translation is CASSRRENEKLFF.

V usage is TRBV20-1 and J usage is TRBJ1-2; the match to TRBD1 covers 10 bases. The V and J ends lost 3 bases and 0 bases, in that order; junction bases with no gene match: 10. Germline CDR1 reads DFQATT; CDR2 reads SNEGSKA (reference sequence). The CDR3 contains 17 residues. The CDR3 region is CSASTGTGEYPNYGYTF. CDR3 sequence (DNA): TGCAGTGCTAGTACTGGGACAGGGGAGTATCCTAACTATGGCTACACCTTC.

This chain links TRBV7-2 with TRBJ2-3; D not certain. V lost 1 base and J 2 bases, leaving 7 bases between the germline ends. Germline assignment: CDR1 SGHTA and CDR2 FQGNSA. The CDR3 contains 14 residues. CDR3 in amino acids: CASSLVGYTDTQYF. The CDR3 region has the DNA TGTGCCAGCAGCTTAGTCGGCTACACAGATACGCAGTATTTT.

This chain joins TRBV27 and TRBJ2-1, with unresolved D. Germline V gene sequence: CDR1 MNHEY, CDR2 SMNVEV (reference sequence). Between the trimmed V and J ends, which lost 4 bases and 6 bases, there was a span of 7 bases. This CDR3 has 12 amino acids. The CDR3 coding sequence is TGTGCCAGCAGTTACGATTTCAATGAGCAGTTCTTC. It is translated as CASSYDFNEQFF.

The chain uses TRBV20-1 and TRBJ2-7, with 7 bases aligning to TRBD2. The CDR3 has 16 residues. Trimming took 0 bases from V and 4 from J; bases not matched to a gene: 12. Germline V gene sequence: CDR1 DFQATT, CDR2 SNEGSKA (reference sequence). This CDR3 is CSARDDAAGGVYEQYF. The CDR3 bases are TGCAGTGCTAGAGATGACGCAGCTGGGGGGGTTTACGAGCAGTACTTC.

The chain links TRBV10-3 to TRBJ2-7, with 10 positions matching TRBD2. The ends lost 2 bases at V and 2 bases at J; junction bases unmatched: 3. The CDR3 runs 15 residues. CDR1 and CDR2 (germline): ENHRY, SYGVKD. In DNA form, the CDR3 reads TGTGCCATCAGTGAGGCCCTAGCGGGAGCCTACGAGCAGTACTTC. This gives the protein CAISEALAGAYEQYF.

The CDR3 region is CASSALGATGYTF. The DNA for the CDR3 is TGTGCCAGCAGTGCTCTGGGGGCCACTGGCTACACCTTC. This rearrangement joins TRBV2 to TRBJ1-2; perhaps TRBD1 as D (6 bases). CDR1 and CDR2 (germline): SNHLY, FYNNEI. The CDR3 contains 13 residues. Trimming left V 4 bases short and J 7 bases short, with 13 bases between.

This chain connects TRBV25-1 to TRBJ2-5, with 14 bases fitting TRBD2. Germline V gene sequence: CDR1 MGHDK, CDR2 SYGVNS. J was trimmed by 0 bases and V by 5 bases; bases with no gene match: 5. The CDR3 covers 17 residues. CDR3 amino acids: CASSSGTSGGNQETQYF. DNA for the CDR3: TGTGCCAGCAGTTCCGGGACTAGCGGGGGTAACCAAGAGACCCAGTACTTC.

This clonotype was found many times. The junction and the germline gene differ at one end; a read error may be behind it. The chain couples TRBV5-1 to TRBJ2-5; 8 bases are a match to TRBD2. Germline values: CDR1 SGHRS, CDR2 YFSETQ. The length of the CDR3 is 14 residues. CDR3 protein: CASSLERGQETQYF. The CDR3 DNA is TGTGCCAGCAGCTTAGAGCGGGGGCAAGAGACCCAGTACTTC.

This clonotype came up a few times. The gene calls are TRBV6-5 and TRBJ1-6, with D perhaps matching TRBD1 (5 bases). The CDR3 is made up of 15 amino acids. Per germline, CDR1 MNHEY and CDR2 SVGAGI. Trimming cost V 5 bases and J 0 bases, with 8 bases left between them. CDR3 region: CASSTDSSYNSPLHF. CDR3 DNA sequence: TGTGCCAGCAGTACTGACAGCTCCTATAATTCACCCCTCCACTTT.

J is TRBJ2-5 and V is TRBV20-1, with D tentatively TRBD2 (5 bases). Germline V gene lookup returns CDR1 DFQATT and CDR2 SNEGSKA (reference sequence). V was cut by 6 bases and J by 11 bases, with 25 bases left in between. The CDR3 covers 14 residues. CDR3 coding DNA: TGCAGTGCCAAGGACGACCCTTCGGGAAATGAGCAGTACTTC. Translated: CSAKDDPSGNEQYF.

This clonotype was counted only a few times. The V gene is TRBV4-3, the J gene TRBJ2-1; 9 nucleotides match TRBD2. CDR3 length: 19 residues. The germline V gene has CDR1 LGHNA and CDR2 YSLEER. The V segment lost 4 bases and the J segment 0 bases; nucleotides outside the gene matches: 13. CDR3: CASSPDPSGAASSYNEQFF. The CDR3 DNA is TGCGCCAGCAGCCCTGACCCTAGCGGGGCCGCAAGCTCCTACAATGAGCAGTTCTTC.

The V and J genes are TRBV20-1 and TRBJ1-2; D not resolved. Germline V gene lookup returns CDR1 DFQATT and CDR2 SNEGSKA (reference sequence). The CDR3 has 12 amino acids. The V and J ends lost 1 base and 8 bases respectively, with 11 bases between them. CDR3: CSARGGESGYTF. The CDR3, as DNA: TGCAGTGCTAGAGGCGGGGAATCGGGCTACACCTTC.

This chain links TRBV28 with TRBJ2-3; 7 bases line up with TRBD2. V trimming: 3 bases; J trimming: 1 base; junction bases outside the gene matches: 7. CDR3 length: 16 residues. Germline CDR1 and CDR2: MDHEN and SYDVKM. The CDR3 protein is CASSFLEAGGTDTQYF. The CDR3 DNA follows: TGTGCCAGCAGTTTCCTTGAGGCGGGGGGCACAGATACGCAGTATTTT.

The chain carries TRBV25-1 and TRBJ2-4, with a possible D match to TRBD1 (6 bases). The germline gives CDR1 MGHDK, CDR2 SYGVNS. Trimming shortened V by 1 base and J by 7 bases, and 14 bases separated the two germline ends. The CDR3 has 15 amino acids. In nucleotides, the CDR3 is TGTGCCAGCAGTGAATTCGCCGGGACACGGAACATTCAGTACTTC. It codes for CASSEFAGTRNIQYF.

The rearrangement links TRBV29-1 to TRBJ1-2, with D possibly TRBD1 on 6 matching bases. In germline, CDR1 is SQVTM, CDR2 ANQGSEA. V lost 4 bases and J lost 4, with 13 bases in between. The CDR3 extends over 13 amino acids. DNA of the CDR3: TGCAGCGTTGGGGATTGGGGGGCCTATGGCTACACCTTC. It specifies CSVGDWGAYGYTF. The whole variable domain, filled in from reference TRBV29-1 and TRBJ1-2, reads SAVISQKPSRDICQRGTSLTIQCQVDSQVTMMFWYRQQPGQSLTLIATANQGSEATYESGFVIDKFPISRPNLTFSTLTVSNMSPEDSSIYLCSVGDWGAYGYTFGSGTRLTVV.

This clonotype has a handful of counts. CDR3 protein: CSAYLAYEQFF. In DNA form, the CDR3 reads TGCAGTGCTTACCTAGCATATGAGCAGTTCTTC. The chain couples TRBV20-1 to TRBJ2-1; the D gene is possibly TRBD2 (5 bases). The germline V and J ends were trimmed by 5 bases and 8 bases, with 10 bases remaining between them. CDR3 length equals 11 residues. CDR1 is DFQATT, CDR2 SNEGSKA, per germline (reference sequence).

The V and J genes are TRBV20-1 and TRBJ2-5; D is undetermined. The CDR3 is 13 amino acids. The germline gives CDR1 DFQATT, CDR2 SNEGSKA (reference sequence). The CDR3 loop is CAATEAPRETQYF. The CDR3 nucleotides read TGCGCAGCAACTGAGGCCCCTCGAGAGACCCAGTACTTC.

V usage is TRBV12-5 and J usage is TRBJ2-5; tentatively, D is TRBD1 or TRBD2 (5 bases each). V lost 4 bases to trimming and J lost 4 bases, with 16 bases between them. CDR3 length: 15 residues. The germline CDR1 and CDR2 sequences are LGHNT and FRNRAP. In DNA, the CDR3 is TGTGCTAGTGGTTCAAACTCGGGACGGAGAGAGACCCAGTACTTC. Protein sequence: CASGSNSGRRETQYF.

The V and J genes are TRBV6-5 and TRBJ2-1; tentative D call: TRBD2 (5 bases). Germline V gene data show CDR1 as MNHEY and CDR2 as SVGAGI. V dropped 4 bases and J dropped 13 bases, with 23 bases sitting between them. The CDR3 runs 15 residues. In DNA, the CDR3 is TGTGCCAGCAGTTCCCCGAGCGGCACCCAAGAGACCCAGTTCTTC. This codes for CASSSPSGTQETQFF.

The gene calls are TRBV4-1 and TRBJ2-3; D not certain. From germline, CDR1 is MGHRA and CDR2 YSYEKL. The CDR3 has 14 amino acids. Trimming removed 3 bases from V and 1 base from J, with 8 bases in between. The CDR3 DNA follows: TGCGCCAGCAGCCACGACTCCCGCACAGATACGCAGTATTTT. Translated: CASSHDSRTDTQYF.

DNA for the CDR3: TGCGCCAGCAGCCAAACGATAACAGGGGGTGCGTACGAGCAGTACTTC. Protein: CASSQTITGGAYEQYF. The rearrangement links TRBV4-3 to TRBJ2-5, with TRBD1 identical over 8 bases. The end of the DNA aligns better with TRBJ2-7, so the J call may be wrong. The germline CDR1 and CDR2 sequences are LGHNA and YSLEER. The CDR3 is made up of 16 amino acids.